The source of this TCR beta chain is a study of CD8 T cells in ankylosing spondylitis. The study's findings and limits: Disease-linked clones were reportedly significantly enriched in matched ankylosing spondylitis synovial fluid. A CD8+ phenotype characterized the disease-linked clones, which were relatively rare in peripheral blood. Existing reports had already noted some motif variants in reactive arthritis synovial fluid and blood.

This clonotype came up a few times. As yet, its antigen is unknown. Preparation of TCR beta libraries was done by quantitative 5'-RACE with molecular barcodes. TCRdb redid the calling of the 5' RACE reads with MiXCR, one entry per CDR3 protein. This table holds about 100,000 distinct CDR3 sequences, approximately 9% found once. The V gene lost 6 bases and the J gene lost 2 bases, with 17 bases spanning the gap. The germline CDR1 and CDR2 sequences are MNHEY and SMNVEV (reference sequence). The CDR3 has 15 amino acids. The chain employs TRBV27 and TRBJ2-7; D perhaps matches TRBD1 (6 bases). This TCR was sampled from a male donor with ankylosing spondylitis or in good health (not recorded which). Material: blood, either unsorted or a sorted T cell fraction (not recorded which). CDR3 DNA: TGTGCCAGCAGCCTACAGGGAATAACGCCCTACGAGCAGTACTTC. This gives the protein CASSLQGITPYEQYF.